This passage covers 18 T cell receptor beta chains from one sample sequenced in a study of Ad26.COV2.S vaccination and SARS-CoV-2 variants. Generated by immunoSEQ multiplex PCR, the TCRdb table keeps only in-frame clones and is missing some. The top ten hold about 13% of the sample, which has about 480,000 clones, roughly 89% seen once. Treatment given: around 19 received Ad26.COV2.S at low or high dose, single or two shots; about 5 received placebo; per-sample allocation not given. Collection of the samples took place on day 63 after the first injection of vaccine or placebo. The sequencing used peripheral blood, collected in a trial of Ad26.COV2.S vaccine versus placebo. The receptor source for this set is a person aged 18 to 59 who received the Ad26.COV2.S COVID-19 vaccine or a placebo.

This clone came up a few times. The V and J genes are TRBV30 and TRBJ1-6; D is unresolved. V dropped 2 bases and J dropped 0 bases, with 8 bases sitting between them. The germline V gene encodes CDR1 GTSNPN and CDR2 SVGIG (reference sequence). This CDR3 spans 15 amino acids. DNA of the CDR3: TGTGCCTGGAGTCGGATGAGCTCCTATAATTCACCCCTCCACTTT. This gives the protein CAWSRMSSYNSPLHF.

The V gene is TRBV7-2, the J gene TRBJ2-5; 14 nucleotides align to TRBD2. The CDR3 is made up of 16 amino acids. From germline, CDR1 is SGHTA and CDR2 FQGNSA. After removal of 4 bases from V and 3 bases from J, the junction contained 4 bases not matched to a gene. The CDR3 spells CASSSGLAGGKETQYF. DNA for the CDR3: TGTGCCAGCAGCTCAGGACTAGCGGGAGGTAAAGAGACCCAGTACTTC.

This rearrangement joins TRBV7-2 to TRBJ2-7; D unclear. V lost 5 bases to trimming and J lost 3 bases, with 11 bases between them. This CDR3 contains 13 residues. The V gene's germline CDR1 is SGHTA and CDR2 FQGNSA. The CDR3 DNA sequence: TGTGCCAGCAGCCGATACCGACTCTACGAGCAGTACTTC. Its protein is CASSRYRLYEQYF. Full variable domain (outside the CDR3, taken from reference TRBV7-2 and TRBJ2-7): GAGVSQSPSNKVTEKGKDVELRCDPISGHTALYWYRQSLGQGLEFLIYFQGNSAPDKSGLPSDRFSAERTGGSVSTLTIQRTQQEDSAVYLCASSRYRLYEQYFGPGTRLTVT.

This chain connects TRBV5-4 to TRBJ1-4; possibly TRBD1 for D (6 bases). CDR3 length equals 14 residues. Germline values: CDR1 SGHNT, CDR2 YYREEE (reference sequence). Trimming stripped 0 bases from V and 8 bases from J, with 11 bases between. The CDR3 sequence: CASSLAGGGEKLFF. CDR3 nucleotides: TGTGCCAGCAGCTTGGCGGGGGGCGGGGAAAAACTGTTTTTT.

This chain connects TRBV29-1 to TRBJ2-7; the match to TRBD2 covers 7 bases. The CDR3 is 12 amino acids. Germline CDR1 is SQVTM and CDR2 is ANQGSEA. V lost 6 bases to trimming and J lost 4 bases; unmatched junction nucleotides: 6. The chain's CDR3 is CSVHPGGYEQYF. Here the CDR3 DNA reads TGCAGCGTCCACCCCGGGGGGTACGAGCAGTACTTC.

This chain joins TRBV3-1 (or the pseudogene TRBV3-2) and TRBJ2-1; TRBD2 aligns across 10 bases. After removal of 4 bases from V and 2 bases from J, the junction contained 2 bases not matched to a gene. Germline assignment: CDR1 LGHDT and CDR2 YNNKEL (reference sequence). This CDR3 has 15 residues. CDR3 in amino acids: CASSRLAGAYNEQFF. DNA of the CDR3: TGTGCCAGCAGCCGTCTAGCGGGAGCCTACAATGAGCAGTTCTTC.

J is TRBJ1-1 and V is TRBV5-4, with D tentatively TRBD1 (5 bases). Trimming took off 7 bases at V and 1 base at J, with 11 bases between the two ends. Germline V gives CDR1 SGHNT, CDR2 YYREEE (reference sequence). The CDR3 contains 13 residues. The DNA for the CDR3 is TGTGCCAGCGCCGGGGGGAGGAACACTGAAGCTTTCTTT. This translates into CASAGGRNTEAFF.

The chain recombines TRBV2 with TRBJ2-5; TRBD1 agrees at 7 bases. Germline V gene sequence: CDR1 SNHLY, CDR2 FYNNEI. The CDR3 runs to 13 residues. With 4 bases clipped from V and 6 bases from J, the junction kept 5 bases outside the gene matches. CDR3 sequence: CASSAAGGKTQYF. In nucleotides, the CDR3 is TGTGCCAGCAGTGCGGCAGGGGGAAAGACCCAGTACTTC.

This clone occurred once. CDR3 coding DNA: TGTGCCTGGGGAGGGACTAGCGGAACCTACGAGCAGTACTTC. This sequence encodes CAWGGTSGTYEQYF. V gene TRBV30 combines with J gene TRBJ2-7, with 11 bases aligning to TRBD2. This CDR3 has 14 residues. The germline V gene encodes CDR1 GTSNPN and CDR2 SVGIG (reference sequence). V dropped 5 bases and J dropped 2; count of bases not matched to a gene: 5.

The CDR3 spells CASSEGSTRRDTQYF. The CDR3 nucleotides read TGTGCCAGCAGTGAAGGAAGCACCCGGAGGGATACGCAGTATTTT. The chain uses TRBV2 and TRBJ2-3, with a tentative D call TRBD2 (5 bases). CDR3 length: 15 amino acids. Germline V gives CDR1 SNHLY, CDR2 FYNNEI. V was clipped by 1 base and J by 6 bases, with 14 bases between them.

This clone came up a few times. The V gene is TRBV7-2, the J gene TRBJ1-6, with D uncertain. The ends were cut back, 3 bases at V and 10 bases at J, with 13 bases in the middle. Per germline, CDR1 SGHTA and CDR2 FQGNSA. CDR3 length: 14 amino acids. CDR3 in amino acids: CASSFMGSGSPLHF. The CDR3 DNA is TGTGCCAGCAGCTTCATGGGATCGGGATCACCCCTCCACTTT.

This clone appeared once. This rearrangement joins TRBV2 to TRBJ2-5; 10 positions agree with TRBD2. CDR3 length equals 13 residues. Germline V lookup: CDR1 SNHLY, CDR2 FYNNEI. Losses at the gene ends were 6 bases for V and 5 bases for J; bases not matched to a gene: 3. Here the CDR3 reads CASSGGLAETQYF. CDR3 sequence (DNA): TGTGCCAGCAGCGGGGGACTAGCGGAGACCCAGTACTTC.

The rearrangement uses TRBV19 and TRBJ1-1; D not resolved. The CDR3 length is 13 residues. V dropped 6 bases and J dropped 0 bases, with 8 bases sitting between them. Germline CDR1 reads LNHDA; CDR2 reads SQIVND (reference sequence). The DNA for the CDR3 is TGTGCCAGTAGGGTTGCCATGAACACTGAAGCTTTCTTT. Its protein is CASRVAMNTEAFF.

This chain connects TRBV5-1 to TRBJ2-6; D gene unclear. V shed 7 bases and J shed 0 bases, with 11 bases lying between them. The CDR3 spans 15 residues. The germline V gene has CDR1 SGHRS and CDR2 YFSETQ. CDR3 loop: CASQTRSSGANVLTF. The CDR3 bases are TGCGCCAGCCAGACCCGGAGCTCTGGGGCCAACGTCCTGACTTTC.

The chain is built from TRBV6-4 and TRBJ2-3, with a tentative D call TRBD2 (6 bases). This CDR3 contains 16 residues. Looked up from germline, CDR1 is MRHNA and CDR2 is SNTAGT. V was pared by 0 bases and J by 9 bases, with 19 bases between. CDR3 in DNA: TGTGCCAGCAGTGACTCGACATTGGGGGAGGTGGGCACGCAGTATTTT. Its translation: CASSDSTLGEVGTQYF.

J is TRBJ1-5 and V is TRBV6-6, with no clear D. This CDR3 has 15 residues. Germline V CDR1 and CDR2: MNHNY, SVGAGI (reference sequence). V was pared by 7 bases and J by 2 bases, with 15 bases between. The CDR3 is CASTLKGSGNQPQHF. In DNA form, the CDR3 reads TGTGCCAGCACCCTAAAAGGGTCAGGCAATCAGCCCCAGCATTTT.

The chain couples TRBV10-3 to TRBJ2-3, with D possibly being TRBD1 or TRBD2 (5 bases each). CDR3 size: 12 residues. Trimming cost V 6 bases and J 5 bases, with 9 bases left between them. CDR1 ENHRY and CDR2 SYGVKD come from the germline V gene. CDR3 amino acids: CAIREGRDTQYF. DNA of the CDR3: TGTGCCATCAGAGAGGGGAGAGATACGCAGTATTTT.

V is TRBV7-2 and J is TRBJ2-5, with TRBD2 matching 7 bases. V lost 0 bases and J lost 4; bases outside the gene matches: 14. Germline CDR1 and CDR2: SGHTA and FQGNSA. This CDR3 region has 18 residues. CDR3 DNA sequence: TGTGCCAGCAGCTTAGCGTGGACTAGTTTGGGGTTGCGAGAGACCCAGTACTTC. Encoded protein: CASSLAWTSLGLRETQYF.